The present entry profiles one TCR beta chain with its context. Its specificity is unknown. The germline V gene has CDR1 SGDLS and CDR2 YYNGEE. With 4 bases clipped from V and 5 bases from J, the junction kept 9 bases outside the gene matches. This CDR3 has 17 residues. This record comes from a study of early stage breast cancer tumors. Here immunoSEQ multiplex PCR was the method, and the copy in TCRdb shows in-frame clones only, minus some. Among approximately 33,000 clones listed, around 75% were seen once. Notes on the study in general: Tumors had approximately 2.5-fold higher T cell density and higher clonality than adjacent normal breast tissue.

The sample comprised blood. This receptor was obtained from a person aged 35-50 years with breast cancer. The rearrangement uses TRBV9 and TRBJ2-1; the match to TRBD2 covers 13 bases. CDR3: CASSKGTSGKGDNEQFF. In nucleotides, the CDR3 is TGTGCCAGCAGCAAGGGGACTAGCGGGAAAGGAGACAATGAGCAGTTCTTC. Together with reference TRBV9 and TRBJ2-1, the CDR3 gives the full variable domain: DSGVTQTPKHLITATGQRVTLRCSPRSGDLSVYWYQQSLDQGLQFLIQYYNGEERAKGNILERFSAQQFPDLHSELNLSSLELGDSALYFCASSKGTSGKGDNEQFFGPGTRLTVL.